This TCR beta chain appears in the sequencing data of a study of shared clonotypes between healthy human individuals. Study-wide context: A few men and two women, aged 18 to 49, were donors.

As regards this clone: The antigen is undetermined.

Germline loops: CDR1 MDHEN, CDR2 SYDVKM. This CDR3 is built from 16 residues. The V gene end was trimmed by 4 bases and the J gene end by 4 bases; junction bases not matched to a gene: 10. Study observations and caveats: Some naive CD4 clonotypes, roughly 5%, turned up in common across four donors.

CD45RO-negative, CCR7-selected cells formed the naive CD8 fraction, which excluded terminally differentiated effector memory CD45RA+ cells. Data came from immunoSEQ multiplex PCR; TCRdb stores just in-frame clones and leaves some out. Of about 1,800,000 clones in the sample, about 94% are singletons; the top ten hold approximately 1.2%. This TCR was recovered from a man between 18 and 29 years old in good health. Sequencing was performed on naive CD8+ T cells sorted from blood. This sequence joins TRBV28 and TRBJ2-3; 8 nucleotides align to TRBD1. CDR3 in amino acids: CASSSYGQGSSDTQYF. The DNA for the CDR3 is TGTGCCAGCAGTTCATACGGACAGGGTTCGTCAGATACGCAGTATTTT.